Presented here are 30 T cell receptor beta chains from one specimen sequenced in a study of cytomegalovirus exposure and HLA in healthy donors. The PCR had 60 Vbeta and 13 Jbeta primers. The repertoire was sequenced with immunoSEQ multiplex PCR; TCRdb's copy has only in-frame clones and lacks some. This sample yields 90,000 or so clones, of which 78% are seen a single time; over 3% belongs to the top ten. The sequenced sample was PBMCs. Receptors originate from a woman aged 40 to 49 in good health and CMV-seronegative.

The J gene is TRBJ2-3, the V gene TRBV10-3, with D unresolved. CDR1 and CDR2 (germline): ENHRY, SYGVKD. V lost 4 bases and J lost 4, with 6 bases in between. The CDR3 contains 12 residues. The CDR3 bases are TGTGCCATCAGTGCCATCCCAGATACGCAGTATTTT. It is translated as CAISAIPDTQYF.

V is TRBV5-6 and J is TRBJ2-7; D is uncertain. Germline V gene lookup returns CDR1 SGHDT and CDR2 YYEEEE. This CDR3 is built from 12 residues. CDR3 coding DNA: TGTGCCAGCAGCTCCCGAGGTGGTCGAGTGAAGGTC. The encoded protein is CASSSRGGRVKV.

The chain joins TRBV28 to TRBJ1-2; D remains unclear. The CDR3 consists of 12 residues. Germline CDR1 MDHEN, CDR2 SYDVKM. V shed 1 base and J shed 8 bases, with 8 bases lying between them. CDR3 bases: TGTGCCAGCAGTTTATTTTCTGTGGGCTACACCTTC. It translates to CASSLFSVGYTF.

J is TRBJ1-3 and V is TRBV28, with D possibly TRBD1 on 5 matching bases. The CDR3 has 11 residues. Per the germline V gene, CDR1 is MDHEN and CDR2 is SYDVKM. DNA of the CDR3: TGTGCTGCTGACAGTGGAAACACCATATATTTT. Translation: CAADSGNTIYF. The full variable domain, its missing parts supplied by reference TRBV28 and TRBJ1-3, is DVKVTQSSRYLVKRTGEKVFLECVQDMDHENMFWYRQDPGLGLRLIYFSYDVKMKEKGDIPEGYSVSREKKERFSLILESASTNQTSMYLCAADSGNTIYFGEGSWLTVV.

This chain connects TRBV19 to TRBJ1-5, with a weak D call TRBD1 (5 bases). Between the trimmed V and J ends, which lost 2 bases and 7 bases, there was a span of 18 bases. Per germline, CDR1 LNHDA and CDR2 SQIVND (reference sequence). The length of the CDR3 is 16 residues. The CDR3 DNA reads as TGTGCCAGTAGTATAAAAGGATCCCAGGGAGGGCAGCCCCAGCATTTT. Protein product: CASSIKGSQGGQPQHF.

The genes are TRBV6-4 and TRBJ1-3, with 10 nucleotides matching TRBD1. Looked up from germline, CDR1 is MRHNA and CDR2 is SNTAGT. After removal of 9 bases from V and 4 bases from J, the junction contained 18 bases not matched to a gene. The CDR3 is 18 amino acids. This chain's CDR3 is CARLPGQGPSRTGNTIYF. CDR3 coding DNA: TGTGCCAGACTACCGGGACAGGGGCCATCACGGACCGGAAACACCATATATTTT.

This rearrangement joins TRBV7-9 to TRBJ1-2, with 9 bases aligning to TRBD1. Losses at the gene ends were 2 bases for V and 3 bases for J; bases not matched to a gene: 4. CDR3 size: 15 residues. CDR1 is SEHNR, CDR2 FQNEAQ, per germline (reference sequence). CDR3 in amino acids: CASSLRQGEDYGYTF. The CDR3 DNA follows: TGTGCCAGCAGCTTACGACAGGGGGAGGACTATGGCTACACCTTC.

The V call is TRBV5-1, the J call TRBJ1-4; unclear D gene. V gave up 4 bases and J gave up 5 bases, with 15 bases separating them. From germline, CDR1 is SGHRS and CDR2 YFSETQ. The CDR3 sequence is 15 residues long. CDR3 nucleotides: TGCGCCAGCAGCCTCGGTGGTGGGCAGAATGAAAAACTGTTTTTT. Translated, it gives CASSLGGGQNEKLFF.

The chain has TRBV2 and TRBJ2-1; D is possibly TRBD1 (6 bases). The V gene lost 6 bases and the J gene lost 16 bases, with 19 bases spanning the gap. The CDR3 covers 12 residues. Germline CDR1 reads SNHLY; CDR2 reads FYNNEI. The CDR3 sequence: CASRGWVRDTFF. CDR3 bases: TGTGCCAGCAGGGGATGGGTCAGGGACACCTTCTTC.

The chain uses TRBV27 and TRBJ1-1; D is possibly TRBD1 (5 bases). The ends were cut back, 1 base at V and 1 base at J, with 10 bases in the middle. Germline CDR1 and CDR2: MNHEY and SMNVEV (reference sequence). The CDR3 is made up of 15 amino acids. CDR3 loop: CASSLLGPSNTEAFF. CDR3 DNA: TGTGCCAGCAGTTTATTGGGGCCATCGAACACTGAAGCTTTCTTT.

This clone has a handful of counts. The V and J genes are TRBV6-1 and TRBJ2-7; 7 bases map to TRBD2. CDR3 size: 13 residues. Germline values: CDR1 MNHNS, CDR2 SASEGT. Losses at the gene ends were 7 bases for V and 4 bases for J; bases not matched to a gene: 7. The CDR3 reads CASTQAGPYEQYF. The DNA for the CDR3 is TGTGCCAGCACCCAAGCGGGACCTTACGAGCAGTACTTC.

V is TRBV10-3 and J is TRBJ1-2; 8 nucleotides agree with TRBD1. Germline trimming cut 5 bases from V and 5 bases from J; bases unmatched to any gene: 4. This CDR3 has 13 amino acids. The germline gives CDR1 ENHRY, CDR2 SYGVKD. Here the CDR3 reads CAISPDRVYGYTF. CDR3 bases: TGTGCCATCAGTCCGGACAGGGTTTATGGCTACACCTTC.

The chain is built from TRBV5-6 and TRBJ2-7; no clear D. CDR3 size: 14 residues. Trimming stripped 5 bases from V and 2 bases from J, with 14 bases between. The V gene's germline CDR1 is SGHDT and CDR2 YYEEEE. The CDR3, as DNA: TGTGCCAGCAGTGTACCCAGGTTCCCCTACGAGCAGTACTTC. As protein: CASSVPRFPYEQYF.

This chain uses TRBV9 with TRBJ1-3, with TRBD1 identical over 8 bases. Germline V CDR1 and CDR2: SGDLS, YYNGEE. The CDR3 spans 17 residues. V lost 4 bases and J lost 0; bases outside the gene matches: 9. CDR3 nucleotide sequence: TGTGCCAGCAGCCCAAGAGACAGGGGTATCTCTGGAAACACCATATATTTT. Translated: CASSPRDRGISGNTIYF.

The gene calls are TRBV6-5 and TRBJ1-1; a weak D match, TRBD1 (5 bases). The V end was cut by 5 bases, the J end by 6 bases, with 10 bases between. Germline CDR1 MNHEY, CDR2 SVGAGI. There are 12 residues in the CDR3. The CDR3 here is CASSEGGAEAFF. The DNA of the CDR3 is TGTGCCAGCAGTGAAGGAGGGGCTGAAGCTTTCTTT.

This chain links TRBV4-1 with TRBJ2-1, with D perhaps matching TRBD1 (5 bases). Germline V lookup: CDR1 MGHRA, CDR2 YSYEKL. Trimming stripped 0 bases from V and 12 bases from J, with 9 bases between. The CDR3 length is 12 residues. The DNA for the CDR3 is TGCGCCAGCAGCCAAGAAGGGGATCGGCAGTTCTTC. Amino acids: CASSQEGDRQFF.

This chain joins TRBV18 and TRBJ1-2, with TRBD1 matching over 8 bases. The CDR3 is 14 amino acids. The germline gives CDR1 KGHSH, CDR2 LQKENI. The trim removed 3 bases at V and 6 bases at J, leaving 6 bases unmatched. The CDR3 region is CASSPSGQGDGYTF. CDR3 nucleotide sequence: TGTGCCAGCTCACCCTCAGGACAGGGTGATGGCTACACCTTC.

V is TRBV18 and J is TRBJ1-1; no firm D call. The CDR3 consists of 11 residues. Trimming stripped 6 bases from V and 5 bases from J, with 7 bases between. Germline loops: CDR1 KGHSH, CDR2 LQKENI. CDR3 sequence: CASSPGTEAFF. CDR3 in DNA: TGTGCCAGCTCCCCGGGTACTGAAGCTTTCTTT.

The rearrangement uses TRBV28 and TRBJ1-2; maybe TRBD1 (6 bases). V was pared by 2 bases and J by 8 bases, with 12 bases between. In germline, CDR1 is MDHEN, CDR2 SYDVKM. The CDR3 runs to 13 residues. As DNA, the CDR3 is TGTGCCAGCAGTTTACTCAACAGGGAGGGCTACACCTTC. Protein: CASSLLNREGYTF.

The chain has TRBV30 and TRBJ2-5; D is uncertain. The V end was cut by 3 bases, the J end by 1 base, with 6 bases between. This CDR3 has 12 amino acids. Germline-derived CDR1 and CDR2 are GTSNPN and SVGIG (reference sequence). CDR3 bases: TGTGCCTGGAGCCCGTCCCAAGAGACCCAGTACTTC. Translated, it gives CAWSPSQETQYF.

This clone was found a few times. The chain employs TRBV2 and TRBJ1-6; possibly TRBD1 for D (5 bases). The CDR3 loop spans 14 amino acids. The germline CDR1 and CDR2 sequences are SNHLY and FYNNEI. V lost 6 bases to trimming and J lost 9 bases, with 15 bases between them. The CDR3 loop is CASSGTQAGSPLHF. As DNA, the CDR3 is TGTGCCAGCAGCGGGACTCAGGCCGGTTCACCCCTCCACTTT.

Only a few counts were recorded for this clone. The chain has TRBV27 and TRBJ2-7; D is possibly TRBD2 (6 bases). This CDR3 contains 16 residues. V was clipped by 4 bases and J by 3 bases, with 19 bases between them. CDR1 MNHEY and CDR2 SMNVEV come from the germline V gene (reference sequence). In DNA form, the CDR3 reads TGTGCCAGCAGTTCCTTGGCTAGCGCCGTACTCTACGAGCAGTACTTC. It codes for CASSSLASAVLYEQYF.

This sequence joins TRBV5-5 and TRBJ2-5; D is unclear. Germline V lookup: CDR1 SGHKS, CDR2 YYEKEE (reference sequence). The length of the CDR3 is 15 residues. Trimming removed 0 bases from V and 5 bases from J, with 14 bases in between. The chain's CDR3 is CASSLVGGGWETQYF. CDR3 in DNA: TGTGCCAGCAGCTTGGTTGGCGGTGGGTGGGAGACCCAGTACTTC. The full variable domain, completed using reference TRBV5-5 and TRBJ2-5, is DAGVTQSPTHLIKTRGQQVTLRCSPISGHKSVSWYQQVLGQGPQFIFQYYEKEERGRGNFPDRFSARQFPNYSSELNVNALLLGDSALYLCASSLVGGGWETQYFGPGTRLLVL.

The rearrangement joins TRBV19 to TRBJ2-7, with TRBD1 matching 8 bases. J lost 3 bases, V lost 5 bases, and 9 bases had no gene match. CDR1 is LNHDA, CDR2 SQIVND, per germline (reference sequence). The length of the CDR3 is 15 residues. The CDR3 bases are TGTGCCAGTAGTGACAACCGGGACAGGAGCTACGAGCAGTACTTC. Translation gives CASSDNRDRSYEQYF.

This rearrangement joins TRBV9 to TRBJ2-1; possible D gene TRBD2, 6 bases. The CDR3 length is 17 residues. The germline V gene has CDR1 SGDLS and CDR2 YYNGEE. The V and J ends lost 3 bases and 4 bases respectively, with 20 bases between them. CDR3 sequence (DNA): TGTGCCAGCAGCGCCCCGACCGGGACTGCAAATTACAATGAGCAGTTCTTC. As protein: CASSAPTGTANYNEQFF.

Of note for this clone: The sample contains more than one DNA sequence encoding this CDR3. The rearrangement links TRBV28 to TRBJ1-2; D gene unclear. V lost 5 bases to trimming and J lost 3 bases, with 4 bases between them. The CDR3 totals 11 residues. From germline, CDR1 is MDHEN and CDR2 SYDVKM. The CDR3 loop is CASSRDYGYTF. For the CDR3, the DNA is TGTGCCAGCAGTCGGGACTATGGCTACACCTTC.

The chain employs TRBV27 and TRBJ1-2; TRBD1 matches at 7 bases. Germline V gives CDR1 MNHEY, CDR2 SMNVEV (reference sequence). The CDR3 sequence is 14 residues long. Trimming took 5 bases from V and 4 from J; bases not matched to a gene: 7. This CDR3 reads CASSAFRGVYGYTF. DNA of the CDR3: TGTGCCAGCAGTGCATTCAGGGGGGTCTATGGCTACACCTTC.

This clone has just one count. The genes are TRBV9 and TRBJ2-7; TRBD1 might be the D (6 bases). V dropped 0 bases and J dropped 7 bases, with 14 bases sitting between them. CDR1 SGDLS and CDR2 YYNGEE come from the germline V gene. CDR3 size: 14 residues. This CDR3 is CASSVGLGAGEQYF. Here the CDR3 DNA reads TGTGCCAGCAGCGTAGGGCTGGGGGCGGGTGAGCAGTACTTC.

The chain employs TRBV29-1 and TRBJ2-5; D unresolved. Germline V CDR1 and CDR2: SQVTM, ANQGSEA. V was pared by 6 bases and J by 1 base, with 9 bases between. The length of the CDR3 is 12 residues. The CDR3 region has the DNA TGCAGCGTGGCCCTCAGCCAAGAGACCCAGTACTTC. It is translated as CSVALSQETQYF.

This clone appeared a few times. The rearrangement joins TRBV6-1 to TRBJ2-3; D is undetermined. Germline V gives CDR1 MNHNS, CDR2 SASEGT. CDR3 length: 13 amino acids. Deletions cut 5 bases from V and 3 bases from J, with 9 bases between. CDR3 residues: CASSTTWTDTQYF. The CDR3 DNA is TGTGCCAGCAGTACTACATGGACAGATACGCAGTATTTT.